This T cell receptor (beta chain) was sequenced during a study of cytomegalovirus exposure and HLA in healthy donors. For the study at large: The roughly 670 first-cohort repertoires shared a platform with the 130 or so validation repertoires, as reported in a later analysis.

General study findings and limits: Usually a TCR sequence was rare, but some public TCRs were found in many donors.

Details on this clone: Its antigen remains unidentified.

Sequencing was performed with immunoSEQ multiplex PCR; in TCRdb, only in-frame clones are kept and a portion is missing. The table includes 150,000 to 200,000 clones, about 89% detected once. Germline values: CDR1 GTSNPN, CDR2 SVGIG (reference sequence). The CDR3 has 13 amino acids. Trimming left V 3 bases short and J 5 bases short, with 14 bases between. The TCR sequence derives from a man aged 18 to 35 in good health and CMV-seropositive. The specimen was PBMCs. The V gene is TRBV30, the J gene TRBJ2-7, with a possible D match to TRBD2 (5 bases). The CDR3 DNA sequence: TGTGCCTGGAGCGTCGCTGGGAGCGACGAGCAGTACTTC. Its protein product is CAWSVAGSDEQYF.